The source of this T cell receptor beta chain is a study of identical twins. Broader study findings: A partial confounding effect on zero-insertion analyses could come from invariant MAIT and iNKT cells.

Germline V gene data show CDR1 as ENHRY and CDR2 as SYGVKD. V lost 0 bases to trimming and J lost 1 base, with 13 bases between them. This CDR3 comprises 16 residues. As for this clonotype: Its antigen is unidentified.

TCRdb re-derived calls from the 5' RACE reads in MiXCR, one entry per CDR3 protein. This sample has under 900,000 distinct CDR3 sequences; 9% to 15% occur once, and the top ten carry about 1.5%. These data are also associated with another study on yellow fever vaccine responses in identical twins. From that second work: Twins reportedly had a vaccine T cell response that seemed partly convergent, partly personalized.

The source is a woman aged 18-29 years in good health. The rearrangement uses TRBV10-3 and TRBJ2-7, with D unclear. The sample consisted of PBMCs. For the CDR3, the DNA is TGTGCCATCAGTGAGTCAGGGTCTTCACCTTCCTACGAGCAGTACGTC. Residues: CAISESGSSPSYEQYV.